This record concerns one TCR beta chain sequence. As yet, its antigen is unknown. These data are taken from a study of cytomegalovirus exposure and HLA in healthy donors. Study-level findings and limits: What a later analysis showed was that several of the most significant clusters appeared linked to common viral pathogens. HLA alleles showed associations with about 17,000 TCR beta sequences in a later analysis, at a 0.05 false discovery rate. Immune exposure information comprised only CMV serostatus. Cytomegalovirus-associated status was assigned to about 180 TCR beta chains.

Researchers ran the PCR with 60 Vbeta and 13 Jbeta primers. Assay used: immunoSEQ multiplex PCR; TCRdb lists only in-frame clones, some missing. The sample lists some 130,000 clones, roughly 80% seen once, with 2% to 2.5% in the top ten. Per germline, CDR1 LNHNV and CDR2 YYDKDF (reference sequence). V lost 0 bases, J lost 9 bases, and 9 bases lay in between. CDR3 length: 14 amino acids. Sequenced: PBMCs. The receptor comes from a man aged 30-40 years in good health and CMV-seronegative. This chain connects TRBV15 to TRBJ1-6, with no clear D. CDR3 region: CATSRDPEVSPLHF. The CDR3 region has the DNA TGTGCCACCAGCAGAGATCCTGAGGTTTCACCCCTCCACTTT.